The 6 T cell receptor beta chains below were found in one sample sequenced in a study of shared clonotypes between healthy human individuals. Libraries were prepared by immunoSEQ multiplex PCR; TCRdb keeps only in-frame clonotypes and omits some of them. Of approximately 2.4 million clones listed, around 95% are singletons. The source material was naive CD4+ T cells sorted from blood. The subset: CD45RA+ positively selected. These TCRs come from a man younger than 30 in good health.

DNA of the CDR3: TGCGCCAGCAGGAAGCCCAGGACAGGCGTTTCTCGGTATTTT. This gives the protein CASRKPRTGVSRYF. The genes are TRBV23-1 and TRBJ1-3; 7 bases are a match to TRBD1. TRBV23-1 is an open reading frame whose function is uncertain. V lost 6 bases and J lost 16; bases outside the gene matches: 18. CDR3 length equals 14 residues.

The chain has TRBV4-3 and TRBJ1-5; D gene ambiguous. The V gene lost 1 base and the J gene lost 3 bases, with 4 bases spanning the gap. Germline CDR1 is LGHNA and CDR2 is YSLEER. The CDR3 has 13 amino acids. DNA for the CDR3: TGCGCCAGCAGCCAAGCCTCCAATCAGCCCCAGCATTTT. It is translated as CASSQASNQPQHF.

CDR3: CASSQDFAGEQYF. For the CDR3, the DNA is TGTGCCAGCAGCCAAGATTTTGCTGGCGAGCAGTACTTC. V gene TRBV14 combines with J gene TRBJ2-7; D unresolved. V was shortened by 0 bases and J by 6 bases, with 9 bases between the two germline ends. This CDR3 region has 13 residues. The germline V gene has CDR1 SGHDN and CDR2 FVKESK.

The chain combines TRBV6-1 with TRBJ2-5, with D hard to call. CDR3 length: 13 amino acids. The germline V gene encodes CDR1 MNHNS and CDR2 SASEGT. V lost 3 bases, J lost 5 bases, and 10 bases lay in between. This CDR3 is CASSDPLGETQYF. DNA of the CDR3: TGTGCCAGCAGTGACCCCCTGGGGGAGACCCAGTACTTC.

The CDR3 DNA is TGTGCCAGCAGCTTAGATCATGGCGGGAGTGGTAGGAATGAGCAGTTCTTC. It yields the protein CASSLDHGGSGRNEQFF. The chain has TRBV11-3 and TRBJ2-1; 7 nucleotides match TRBD2. Germline loops: CDR1 SGHNT, CDR2 YENEEA. V gave up 0 bases and J gave up 7 bases; unmatched junction bases: 12. The length of the CDR3 is 17 residues.

The chain joins TRBV5-4 to TRBJ1-2; D not certain. The CDR3 is made up of 16 amino acids. Germline CDR1 reads SGHNT; CDR2 reads YYREEE (reference sequence). V shed 5 bases and J shed 2 bases, with 19 bases lying between them. CDR3 sequence reads: CASRPKTPGSNYGYTF. The CDR3 coding sequence is TGTGCCAGCAGGCCCAAAACCCCCGGCTCGAACTATGGCTACACCTTC. Drawing the rest from reference TRBV5-4 and TRBJ1-2, the complete variable domain is ETGVTQSPTHLIKTRGQQVTLRCSSQSGHNTVSWYQQALGQGPQFIFQYYREEENGRGNFPPRFSGLQFPNYSSELNVNALELDDSALYLCASRPKTPGSNYGYTFGSGTRLTVV.